This T cell receptor (beta chain) was sequenced during a study of cytomegalovirus exposure and HLA in healthy donors. Notes on the study in general: Roughly uniform sequencing depth across donors was assumed, possibly incorrectly. Immune exposure information available was restricted to CMV serostatus. In a later analysis, DRB1 alleles had the most associated TCRs; HLA-C alleles the fewest.

Of note for this clone: Its antigen is unknown.

Primers for the PCR totalled 60 Vbeta and 13 Jbeta. Measured with immunoSEQ multiplex PCR; TCRdb has only the in-frame clones, and not every one. Among approximately 90,000 clones listed, around 77% were seen once. This receptor was obtained from a man aged 30 to 39 in good health and CMV-seronegative. Sequenced: PBMCs.

The CDR3 sequence is CASSVTGGSTEAFF. Here the CDR3 DNA reads TGTGCCAGCAGCGTTACGGGGGGAAGCACTGAAGCTTTCTTT. The chain couples TRBV7-9 to TRBJ1-1, with a possible D match to TRBD1 (5 bases). V was pared by 5 bases and J by 4 bases, with 14 bases between. The germline V gene has CDR1 SEHNR and CDR2 FQNEAQ (reference sequence). CDR3 length equals 14 residues.